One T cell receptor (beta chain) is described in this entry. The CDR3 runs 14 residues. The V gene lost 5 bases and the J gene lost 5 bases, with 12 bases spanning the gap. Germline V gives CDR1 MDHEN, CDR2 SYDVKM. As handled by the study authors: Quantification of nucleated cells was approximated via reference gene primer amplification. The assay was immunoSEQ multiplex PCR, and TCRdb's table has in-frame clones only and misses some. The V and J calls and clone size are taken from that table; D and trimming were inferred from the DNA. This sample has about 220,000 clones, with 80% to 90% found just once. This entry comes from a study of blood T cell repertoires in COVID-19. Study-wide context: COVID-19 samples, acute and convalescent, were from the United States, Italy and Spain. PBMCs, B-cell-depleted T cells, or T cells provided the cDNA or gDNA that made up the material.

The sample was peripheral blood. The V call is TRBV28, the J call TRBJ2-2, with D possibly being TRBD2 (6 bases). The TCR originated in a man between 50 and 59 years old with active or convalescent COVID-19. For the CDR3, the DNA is TGTGCCAGCAGTATCGGGGGAGGTACCGGGGAGCTGTTTTTT. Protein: CASSIGGGTGELFF.